Below are 5 T cell receptor beta chains sequenced from a single sample in a study of T cells in Graves' hyperthyroidism and ophthalmopathy. The source material, RNA transcripts, was used to amplify TCR beta CDR3 regions. A first-round RT-PCR of the TCR CDR3 used the HTBI primer set. TCRdb ran MiXCR on the multiplex PCR reads and lists one entry per CDR3 protein. The profile covers around 700,000 distinct CDR3 sequences, with roughly 20% appearing a single time and around 17% taken by the ten largest. Material: blood. The receptor source for this set is a woman aged 50 to 60 with Graves' hyperthyroidism that later progressed to Graves' ophthalmopathy.

This chain connects TRBV12-3 or TRBV12-4 to TRBJ2-6; D not resolved. There are 17 residues in the CDR3. Trimming pared 5 bases from V and 0 bases from J, leaving 14 bases between. The CDR3 region is CASSPTIFGSGANVLTF. CDR3 DNA sequence: TGTGCCAGCAGTCCGACGATCTTTGGCTCTGGGGCCAACGTCCTGACTTTC.

This clonotype was counted ten times or more. The CDR3 nucleotides are TGTGCCAGCAGCCCCCGAGGACGGAGCACGGAGACCCAGTACTTC. As protein: CASSPRGRSTETQYF. The rearrangement links TRBV7-3 to TRBJ2-5; D gene ambiguous. CDR3 length: 15 amino acids. Trimming stripped 5 bases from V and 5 bases from J, with 18 bases between. Germline V gene sequence: CDR1 SGHTA, CDR2 FQGTGA.

In its sample, this clonotype was seen many times. The chain is built from TRBV27 and TRBJ1-1; possibly TRBD1 for D (6 bases). The CDR3 is 12 residues long. V lost 2 bases and J 10 bases, leaving 11 bases between the germline ends. Germline CDR1 and CDR2: MNHEY and SMNVEV (reference sequence). CDR3 loop: CASSLKGGAAFF. CDR3 bases: TGTGCCAGCAGTTTAAAAGGGGGGGCAGCTTTCTTT.

In its sample, this clonotype was seen many times. The chain uses TRBV6-1 and TRBJ1-2, with 10 bases aligning to TRBD1. Germline V lookup: CDR1 MNHNS, CDR2 SASEGT. The CDR3 sequence is 15 residues long. J was trimmed by 4 bases and V by 7 bases; bases with no gene match: 9. The chain's CDR3 is CASTVGDRGFYGYTF. DNA of the CDR3: TGTGCCAGCACAGTGGGGGACAGGGGTTTCTATGGCTACACCTTC.

This clonotype was seen many times. The genes are TRBV5-1 and TRBJ2-2, with D unresolved. The CDR3 spans 15 residues. The germline V and J ends were trimmed by 0 bases and 2 bases, with 8 bases remaining between them. The germline V gene encodes CDR1 SGHRS and CDR2 YFSETQ. The CDR3 loop is CASSLGQFNTGELFF. The DNA for the CDR3 is TGCGCCAGCAGCTTGGGACAATTTAACACCGGGGAGCTGTTTTTT. Looking up the rest from reference TRBV5-1 and TRBJ2-2 gives the full variable domain: KAGVTQTPRYLIKTRGQQVTLSCSPISGHRSVSWYQQTPGQGLQFLFEYFSETQRNKGNFPGRFSGRQFSNSRSEMNVSTLELGDSALYLCASSLGQFNTGELFFGEGSRLTVL.